One and the same sample provided the 26 T cell receptor beta chains below, sequenced in a study of response to subunit inactivated influenza vaccine. One entry per CDR3 protein, called by TCRdb with MiXCR from the RT-PCR reads. The table lists 750,000 to 850,000 distinct CDR3 sequences, about 18% of them singletons. The sample was PBMCs from blood, taken around 5 days after vaccination. The source is a man aged 50 to 60 who received an inactivated influenza vaccine.

As regards this clonotype: One end of the junction fails to match germline, which may point to a read error. The V and J genes are TRBV15 and TRBJ2-1, with TRBD1 identical over 9 bases. This CDR3 is built from 12 residues. Germline-derived CDR1 and CDR2 are LNHNV and YYDKDF (reference sequence). CDR3 in amino acids: CATSRDRGQGSF. CDR3 nucleotides: TGTGCCACCAGCAGAGATCGGGGACAGGGCTCCTTC.

In its sample, this clonotype was seen many times. V and J are TRBV20-1 and TRBJ1-6; a weak D match, TRBD1 (5 bases). Trimming cost V 1 base and J 5 bases, with 9 bases left between them. The CDR3 spans 14 residues. Germline assignment: CDR1 DFQATT and CDR2 SNEGSKA (reference sequence). The CDR3 sequence: CSARVGTHNSPLHF. The CDR3 coding sequence is TGCAGTGCTAGAGTCGGGACGCATAATTCACCCCTCCACTTT.

The chain joins TRBV19 to TRBJ2-1; D unclear. The CDR3 consists of 16 residues. Looked up from germline, CDR1 is LNHDA and CDR2 is SQIVND (reference sequence). The V and J ends lost 7 bases and 8 bases respectively, with 24 bases between them. CDR3 nucleotides: TGTGCCAGTAACGGAGTGCGTCTTGGGCAGAGCCATGAGCAGTTCTTC. This translates into CASNGVRLGQSHEQFF.

The J gene is TRBJ2-1, the V gene TRBV28; no reliable D call. CDR1 and CDR2 from the germline V gene are MDHEN and SYDVKM. Trimming left V 6 bases short and J 1 base short, with 10 bases between. The CDR3 loop spans 14 amino acids. For the CDR3, the DNA is TGTGCCAGCAGCCCTCGGGCATCCTACAATGAGCAGTTCTTC. This sequence encodes CASSPRASYNEQFF.

V and J are TRBV29-1 and TRBJ2-3, with D perhaps given as TRBD1 or TRBD2 (5 bases each). The CDR3 extends over 13 amino acids. Deletions cut 7 bases from V and 0 bases from J, with 11 bases between. Germline values: CDR1 SQVTM, CDR2 ANQGSEA. The CDR3 loop reads CSAGRDSTDTQYF. The CDR3 region has the DNA TGCAGCGCCGGCCGGGACAGCACAGATACGCAGTATTTT.

The rearrangement joins TRBV20-1 to TRBJ1-5; D possibly corresponds to TRBD1 (5 bases). Germline-derived CDR1 and CDR2 are DFQATT and SNEGSKA (reference sequence). The V and J ends lost 3 bases and 4 bases respectively, with 13 bases between them. The CDR3 has 14 residues. CDR3 protein: CSASRGNRNQPQHF. The CDR3 nucleotides read TGCAGTGCTAGTAGGGGAAATCGGAATCAGCCCCAGCATTTT.

The rearrangement links TRBV7-9 to TRBJ2-3, with 8 bases lining up with TRBD1. V was pared by 5 bases and J by 8 bases, with 3 bases of the junction left unmatched. CDR3 length: 12 residues. Germline values: CDR1 SEHNR, CDR2 FQNEAQ (reference sequence). CDR3 residues: CASSDRGRTQYF. The CDR3, as DNA: TGTGCCAGCAGCGACAGGGGACGTACGCAGTATTTT.

This clonotype was seen only a few times. The rearrangement joins TRBV19 to TRBJ2-1, with 12 bases matching TRBD2. V lost 2 bases and J lost 5; bases outside the gene matches: 7. Germline CDR1 is LNHDA and CDR2 is SQIVND (reference sequence). The CDR3 runs 17 residues. The CDR3 bases are TGTGCCAGTAGTATAAACCTAGCGGGAGGGACACACAATGAGCAGTTCTTC. Its protein is CASSINLAGGTHNEQFF. The full variable domain, rest sourced from reference TRBV19 and TRBJ2-1, is DGGITQSPKYLFRKEGQNVTLSCEQNLNHDAMYWYRQDPGQGLRLIYYSQIVNDFQKGDIAEGYSVSREKKESFPLTVTSAQKNPTAFYLCASSINLAGGTHNEQFFGPGTRLTVL.

This chain links TRBV20-1 with TRBJ2-1, with D tentatively TRBD1 (5 bases). The germline CDR1 and CDR2 sequences are DFQATT and SNEGSKA (reference sequence). There are 14 residues in the CDR3. V lost 2 bases and J lost 0, with 8 bases in between. CDR3 coding DNA: TGCAGTGCTAGAAGTGGGGCCTCCTACAATGAGCAGTTCTTC. Protein sequence: CSARSGASYNEQFF.

This chain joins TRBV5-5 and TRBJ2-5; D remains unclear. This CDR3 contains 14 residues. The V gene lost 0 bases and the J gene lost 1 base, with 7 bases spanning the gap. CDR1 and CDR2 from the germline V gene are SGHKS and YYEKEE (reference sequence). CDR3 in amino acids: CASSLEMAQETQYF. CDR3 sequence (DNA): TGTGCCAGCAGCTTGGAAATGGCCCAAGAGACCCAGTACTTC.

The chain employs TRBV6-1 and TRBJ1-5; perhaps TRBD1 as D (5 bases). There are 14 residues in the CDR3. The germline gives CDR1 MNHNS, CDR2 SASEGT. V was cut by 8 bases and J by 0 bases, with 11 bases left in between. CDR3 loop: CASERDRSNQPQHF. The CDR3 DNA is TGTGCCAGCGAACGGGACCGTAGCAATCAGCCCCAGCATTTT.

The V and J genes are TRBV9 and TRBJ2-1, with 8 bases identical to TRBD2. With V trimmed by 0 bases and J by 8 bases, 7 bases remained unmatched. This CDR3 is 15 amino acids long. CDR1 is SGDLS and CDR2 is YYNGEE in the germline V gene. The CDR3 DNA reads TGTGCCAGCAGCGTAGCGGGGGGGCTGTTGGATGAGCAGTTCTTC. It specifies CASSVAGGLLDEQFF.

This clonotype was detected only a few times. The chain joins TRBV6-5 to TRBJ1-2, with D perhaps matching TRBD1 (6 bases). The CDR3 covers 14 residues. Germline-derived CDR1 and CDR2 are MNHEY and SVGAGI. Trimming left V 2 bases short and J 4 bases short, with 11 bases between. CDR3 DNA: TGTGCCAGCAGTTACGGGGGGGGCGCCTATGGCTACACCTTC. The encoded protein is CASSYGGGAYGYTF.

The rearrangement links TRBV12-3 or TRBV12-4 to TRBJ2-2; D is perhaps TRBD2 (5 bases). This CDR3 spans 17 amino acids. Deletions cut 1 base from V and 0 bases from J, with 12 bases between. The CDR3 loop is CASSLGFRGPNTGELFF. The CDR3 DNA is TGTGCCAGCAGTTTAGGTTTCCGGGGTCCGAACACCGGGGAGCTGTTTTTT.

This clonotype came up many times. CDR3 DNA sequence: TGTGCCATTAGCGGGGGCACAGATACGCAGTATTTT. Protein product: CAISGGTDTQYF. This sequence joins TRBV10-3 and TRBJ2-3, with TRBD2 matching over 8 bases. Germline V gene data show CDR1 as ENHRY and CDR2 as SYGVKD. Trimming at V came to 9 bases and at J to 1 base, leaving 0 bases not matched to a gene. The CDR3 is 12 residues long.

To note about this clonotype: At one of its ends the junction is not consistent with the germline gene, which may arise from a read error. The rearrangement uses TRBV4-3 and TRBJ2-1; 7 nucleotides agree with TRBD2. Germline lookup yields CDR1 LGHNA and CDR2 YSLEER. The CDR3 totals 16 residues. The CDR3 nucleotides are TGCGCCAGCAGCCAAGATCATATGCGCGGGGGAAATGTGCAGTTCTTC. Translated, it gives CASSQDHMRGGNVQFF.

The sample holds a few counts of this clonotype. J is TRBJ1-2 and V is TRBV12-3 or TRBV12-4; D perhaps matches TRBD1 (6 bases). The CDR3 covers 16 residues. V was shortened by 7 bases and J by 8 bases, with 26 bases between the two germline ends. CDR3 loop: CASTLGGGDRLQGYTF. The CDR3 DNA reads TGTGCCAGCACCCTTGGAGGGGGAGACCGTTTACAAGGCTACACCTTC.

The genes are TRBV28 and TRBJ2-3, with D perhaps TRBD1 (5 bases). The germline CDR1 and CDR2 sequences are MDHEN and SYDVKM. The CDR3 sequence is 14 residues long. V was trimmed by 2 bases and J by 5 bases, leaving 11 bases between them. The CDR3 DNA is TGTGCCAGCAGTTTACAGGACAATAGAGATACGCAGTATTTT. This sequence encodes CASSLQDNRDTQYF.

There are many counts of this clonotype. CDR3 in DNA: TGCAGCGTTGAGCCTAGCGGGAGAGGGCAGTTCTTC. It translates to CSVEPSGRGQFF. The chain uses TRBV29-1 and TRBJ2-1; TRBD2 aligns across 10 bases. The V segment lost 3 bases and the J segment 12 bases; nucleotides outside the gene matches: 5. This CDR3 is 12 amino acids long. Germline-derived CDR1 and CDR2 are SQVTM and ANQGSEA.

The CDR3 DNA reads TGCAGTGCTAATCTGGGGGCAGATACGCAGTATTTT. Amino acid sequence: CSANLGADTQYF. The chain combines TRBV20-1 with TRBJ2-3; TRBD1 or TRBD2 may be the D gene (5 bases each). V shed 4 bases and J shed 4 bases, with 9 bases lying between them. Germline assignment: CDR1 DFQATT and CDR2 SNEGSKA (reference sequence). The CDR3 is 12 residues long.

CDR3 coding DNA: TGCAGTGCTATGGCGGCTTTTCTCTGGGAAGAGACCCAGTACTTC. Protein product: CSAMAAFLWEETQYF. This rearrangement joins TRBV20-1 to TRBJ2-5; D remains ambiguous. The CDR3 extends over 15 amino acids. Trimming left V 4 bases short and J 3 bases short, with 18 bases between. The germline V gene has CDR1 DFQATT and CDR2 SNEGSKA (reference sequence).

This clonotype came up a few times. This rearrangement joins TRBV18 to TRBJ2-3; the D is unclear. CDR3 length: 13 residues. In germline, CDR1 is KGHSH, CDR2 LQKENI. V was pared by 2 bases and J by 5 bases, with 8 bases between. Here the CDR3 DNA reads TGTGCCAGCTCACCATTCACTAAAGATACGCAGTATTTT. It is translated as CASSPFTKDTQYF.

The V call is TRBV12-3 or TRBV12-4, the J call TRBJ2-1; TRBD2 might be the D (6 bases). This CDR3 is 13 amino acids long. V was clipped by 1 base and J by 10 bases, with 11 bases between them. The chain's CDR3 is CASSLGAGREQFF. CDR3 DNA sequence: TGTGCCAGCAGTTTAGGGGCTGGGAGGGAGCAGTTCTTC.

This clonotype was counted only a few times. V and J are TRBV15 and TRBJ2-2; TRBD2 matches 12 bases. With 5 bases clipped from V and 1 base from J, the junction kept 5 bases outside the gene matches. The CDR3 extends over 17 amino acids. Germline CDR1 and CDR2: LNHNV and YYDKDF (reference sequence). CDR3 residues: CATSLETSGGNTGELFF. The CDR3 DNA reads TGTGCCACCAGCTTGGAGACTAGCGGGGGGAACACCGGGGAGCTGTTTTTT.

This clonotype has more than one count but fewer than ten. The V and J genes are TRBV28 and TRBJ1-4; D might be TRBD1 (5 bases). Trimming shortened V by 5 bases and J by 5 bases, and 15 bases separated the two germline ends. Germline V gene sequence: CDR1 MDHEN, CDR2 SYDVKM. The CDR3 extends over 15 amino acids. The CDR3 reads CASSGGGFWNEKLFF. The CDR3 DNA sequence: TGTGCCAGCAGTGGGGGAGGTTTTTGGAATGAAAAACTGTTTTTT.

The CDR3 sequence: CASSGTGGRADTQYF. The DNA of the CDR3 is TGTGCCAGTAGTGGAACAGGGGGCAGGGCAGATACGCAGTATTTT. The rearrangement uses TRBV19 and TRBJ2-3; 9 nucleotides align to TRBD1. Germline V gene sequence: CDR1 LNHDA, CDR2 SQIVND (reference sequence). This CDR3 is 15 amino acids long. Unmatched junction bases numbered 7, after V lost 5 bases and J lost 4 bases. The full variable domain, rest sourced from reference TRBV19 and TRBJ2-3, is DGGITQSPKYLFRKEGQNVTLSCEQNLNHDAMYWYRQDPGQGLRLIYYSQIVNDFQKGDIAEGYSVSREKKESFPLTVTSAQKNPTAFYLCASSGTGGRADTQYFGPGTRLTVL.